This passage covers 27 T cell receptor beta chains from one sample sequenced in a study of T cell responses to AZD1222 COVID-19 vaccine. Using immunoSEQ multiplex PCR, the repertoire was profiled, and TCRdb retains in-frame clones only, with some absent. The sample yields about 150,000 clones, roughly 90% seen once. Material: peripheral blood, obtained on day 0 of AZD1222 vaccination. Source of these receptors: an adult in good health.

This clone was counted a single time. CDR3 region: CATRGGGNQPQHF. CDR3 DNA sequence: TGTGCCACTCGCGGAGGGGGCAATCAGCCCCAGCATTTT. The chain recombines TRBV28 with TRBJ1-5, with D maybe TRBD1 (5 bases). V lost 10 bases and J 2 bases, leaving 12 bases between the germline ends. CDR3 length: 13 residues. The germline CDR1 and CDR2 sequences are MDHEN and SYDVKM.

This clone has only a few counts. The V and J genes are TRBV3-1 (or the pseudogene TRBV3-2) and TRBJ1-2; no reliable D call. The CDR3 length is 11 residues. Germline loops: CDR1 LGHDT, CDR2 YNNKEL (reference sequence). Trimming took off 3 bases at V and 5 bases at J, with 4 bases between the two ends. The CDR3 reads CASSHVYGYTF. CDR3 DNA sequence: TGTGCCAGCAGCCACGTGTATGGCTACACCTTC.

The V gene is TRBV18, the J gene TRBJ1-3; D is ambiguous. V lost 1 base and J lost 0, with 7 bases in between. Per germline, CDR1 KGHSH and CDR2 LQKENI. The CDR3 loop spans 15 amino acids. CDR3 sequence (DNA): TGTGCCAGCTCACCACGGGGTAGCTCTGGAAACACCATATATTTT. The encoded protein is CASSPRGSSGNTIYF.

J is TRBJ2-5 and V is TRBV28; TRBD1 matches at 11 bases. This CDR3 region has 16 residues. Germline CDR1 is MDHEN and CDR2 is SYDVKM. Losses at the gene ends were 6 bases for V and 5 bases for J; bases not matched to a gene: 11. CDR3 amino acids: CASSPSGTGGEETQYF. In DNA, the CDR3 is TGTGCCAGCAGCCCCTCCGGGACAGGGGGGGAGGAGACCCAGTACTTC.

The CDR3 DNA reads TGTGCCAGCAGCCCCCGGGACACTAATCAGCCCCAGCATTTT. This encodes CASSPRDTNQPQHF. The rearrangement uses TRBV5-5 and TRBJ1-5, with a tentative D call TRBD1 (6 bases). V was clipped by 4 bases and J by 4 bases, with 12 bases between them. Germline-derived CDR1 and CDR2 are SGHKS and YYEKEE (reference sequence). CDR3 length: 14 amino acids.

This sequence joins TRBV11-2 and TRBJ2-3; 7 bases line up with TRBD2. The CDR3 covers 18 residues. The V gene end was trimmed by 5 bases and the J gene end by 0 bases; junction bases not matched to a gene: 14. Germline-derived CDR1 and CDR2 are SGHAT and FQNNGV. CDR3 DNA sequence: TGTGCCAGCAGCGGACGGGAGGAACCATTAGCCAGCACAGATACGCAGTATTTT. Amino acids: CASSGREEPLASTDTQYF.

The chain is built from TRBV2 and TRBJ1-5; 9 bases agree with TRBD1. The V gene's germline CDR1 is SNHLY and CDR2 FYNNEI. V shed 5 bases and J 2 bases; nucleotides not matched to a gene: 13. CDR3 length equals 18 residues. CDR3 loop: CASSTGTGSGSGNQPQHF. CDR3 nucleotide sequence: TGTGCCAGCAGTACCGGGACAGGGAGTGGGAGCGGCAATCAGCCCCAGCATTTT.

CDR3: CASSSFRGWDYGYTF. CDR3 nucleotides: TGTGCCAGCAGTTCTTTCCGTGGATGGGACTATGGCTACACCTTC. The chain has TRBV6-5 and TRBJ1-2; unclear D gene. V was cut by 4 bases and J by 3 bases, with 15 bases left in between. There are 15 residues in the CDR3. Germline assignment: CDR1 MNHEY and CDR2 SVGAGI.

The chain has TRBV6-5 and TRBJ1-2; the match to TRBD1 covers 7 bases. The CDR3 is 14 residues long. The germline CDR1 and CDR2 sequences are MNHEY and SVGAGI. With V trimmed by 6 bases and J by 0 bases, 4 bases remained unmatched. CDR3 DNA: TGTGCCAGCAGCCCGGGACAGTCTAACTATGGCTACACCTTC. This translates into CASSPGQSNYGYTF.

This sequence joins TRBV5-1 and TRBJ1-6, with D possibly matching TRBD1 (5 bases). Germline assignment: CDR1 SGHRS and CDR2 YFSETQ. The V end was cut by 2 bases, the J end by 10 bases, with 10 bases between. This CDR3 spans 13 amino acids. CDR3 amino acids: CASSLGEGSPLHF. In DNA, the CDR3 is TGCGCCAGCAGCTTAGGGGAGGGATCACCCCTCCACTTT. Full variable domain (missing parts from reference TRBV5-1 and TRBJ1-6): KAGVTQTPRYLIKTRGQQVTLSCSPISGHRSVSWYQQTPGQGLQFLFEYFSETQRNKGNFPGRFSGRQFSNSRSEMNVSTLELGDSALYLCASSLGEGSPLHFGNGTRLTVT.

The rearrangement links TRBV12-3 or TRBV12-4 to TRBJ1-1; D possibly corresponds to TRBD1 (5 bases). There are 13 residues in the CDR3. Trimming shortened V by 7 bases and J by 8 bases, and 17 bases separated the two germline ends. CDR3 amino acids: CASTPEGAREAFF. The CDR3 DNA reads TGTGCCAGCACACCGGAAGGGGCCCGGGAAGCTTTCTTT.

The V call is TRBV30, the J call TRBJ1-5; D is unresolved. Trimming cost V 1 base and J 0 bases, with 7 bases left between them. Germline lookup yields CDR1 GTSNPN and CDR2 SVGIG (reference sequence). CDR3 length equals 14 residues. CDR3 loop: CAWSGYNSNQPQHF. CDR3 in DNA: TGTGCCTGGAGTGGCTATAATAGCAATCAGCCCCAGCATTTT.

The chain employs TRBV7-9 and TRBJ2-1; 8 positions match TRBD2. CDR1 SEHNR and CDR2 FQNEAQ come from the germline V gene (reference sequence). The CDR3 is 17 amino acids. The V gene end was trimmed by 2 bases and the J gene end by 4 bases; junction bases not matched to a gene: 10. The CDR3 DNA reads as TGTGCCAGCAGCTTAAGATTGGGGACTAGGGCTTACAATGAGCAGTTCTTC. Translated: CASSLRLGTRAYNEQFF.

The chain employs TRBV21-1 and TRBJ1-3. TRBV21-1 is flagged as a pseudogene. The CDR3 extends over 14 amino acids. The CDR3 here is CASLLGGGGNTIYF. For the CDR3, the DNA is TGTGCCAGCCTACTGGGGGGCGGAGGAAACACCATATATTTT.

In its sample, this clone was seen a few times. The DNA of the CDR3 is TGTGCCAGCAGCTCTGCACCGACAGGGGACTCCTACGAGCAGTACTTC. Translation: CASSSAPTGDSYEQYF. This sequence joins TRBV7-9 and TRBJ2-7; TRBD1 agrees at 8 bases. Germline assignment: CDR1 SEHNR and CDR2 FQNEAQ (reference sequence). Losses at the gene ends were 4 bases for V and 0 bases for J; bases not matched to a gene: 8. The CDR3 totals 16 residues.

This CDR3 is CSGQGANTGELFF. The CDR3 DNA sequence: TGCAGCGGACAGGGGGCAAACACCGGGGAGCTGTTTTTT. The chain joins TRBV29-1 to TRBJ2-2, with 10 bases matching TRBD1. The germline V gene encodes CDR1 SQVTM and CDR2 ANQGSEA. V trimming: 7 bases; J trimming: 2 bases; junction bases outside the gene matches: 1. The CDR3 is 13 residues long.

This chain joins TRBV11-2 and TRBJ2-7; D is perhaps TRBD2 (5 bases). In germline, CDR1 is SGHAT, CDR2 FQNNGV. This CDR3 region has 14 residues. V gave up 1 base and J gave up 1 base, with 8 bases separating them. CDR3 sequence reads: CASSLVTSSYEQYF. The CDR3 DNA is TGTGCCAGCAGCTTAGTAACTAGTTCCTACGAGCAGTACTTC. Drawing the rest from reference TRBV11-2 and TRBJ2-7, the complete variable domain is EAGVAQSPRYKIIEKRQSVAFWCNPISGHATLYWYQQILGQGPKLLIQFQNNGVVDDSQLPKDRFSAERLKGVDSTLKIQPAKLEDSAVYLCASSLVTSSYEQYFGPGTRLTVT.

This clone showed up just once. J is TRBJ1-1 and V is TRBV6-5, with a possible D match to TRBD1 (6 bases). The CDR3 contains 13 residues. Per germline, CDR1 MNHEY and CDR2 SVGAGI. Deletions cut 6 bases from V and 4 bases from J, with 12 bases between. The chain's CDR3 is CASRGARSTEAFF. The CDR3 region has the DNA TGTGCCAGCAGGGGGGCGCGGAGCACTGAAGCTTTCTTT.

The chain uses TRBV7-2 and TRBJ2-4; D not certain. Germline values: CDR1 SGHTA, CDR2 FQGNSA. The CDR3 loop spans 14 amino acids. The ends were cut back, 5 bases at V and 7 bases at J, with 15 bases in the middle. CDR3 amino acids: CASSPEAGLNIQYF. In DNA form, the CDR3 reads TGTGCCAGCAGCCCCGAGGCTGGGCTCAACATTCAGTACTTC.

The chain uses TRBV24-1 and TRBJ1-2, with D perhaps TRBD1 (5 bases). Trimming pared 2 bases from V and 4 bases from J, leaving 7 bases between. CDR3 length: 13 residues. Germline V gene sequence: CDR1 KGHDR, CDR2 SFDVKD. The CDR3: CATSDSGGYGYTF. The CDR3, as DNA: TGTGCCACCAGTGATTCGGGGGGCTATGGCTACACCTTC.

Only a few counts were recorded for this clone. The chain is built from TRBV19 and TRBJ1-2, with D maybe TRBD1 (5 bases). CDR3 length equals 14 residues. Germline V gene lookup returns CDR1 LNHDA and CDR2 SQIVND (reference sequence). With 3 bases removed from V and 2 bases from J, the gap between germline ends came to 10 bases. CDR3 region: CASSIRAANYGYTF. CDR3 DNA sequence: TGTGCCAGTAGTATCAGGGCCGCGAACTATGGCTACACCTTC.

J is TRBJ2-1 and V is TRBV5-1; 7 positions match TRBD1. The ends lost 7 bases at V and 6 bases at J; junction bases unmatched: 13. CDR1 and CDR2 (germline): SGHRS, YFSETQ. The CDR3 is 15 amino acids. For the CDR3, the DNA is TGCGCCAGCGCCGAGACAGGGAGTGAGAGCAATGAGCAGTTCTTC. It is translated as CASAETGSESNEQFF.

The chain is built from TRBV20-1 and TRBJ1-2; D remains unclear. Trimming stripped 8 bases from V and 6 bases from J, with 10 bases between. CDR3 length: 10 residues. The V gene's germline CDR1 is DFQATT and CDR2 SNEGSKA (reference sequence). CDR3 region: CSSGMDGYTF. Here the CDR3 DNA reads TGCAGTTCCGGTATGGATGGCTACACCTTC.

The rearrangement uses TRBV27 and TRBJ1-6, with D perhaps TRBD1 (5 bases). This CDR3 spans 15 amino acids. Trimming removed 6 bases from V and 5 bases from J, with 14 bases in between. Germline CDR1 and CDR2: MNHEY and SMNVEV (reference sequence). The CDR3 is CASSPGRVHNSPLHF. The DNA of the CDR3 is TGTGCCAGCAGCCCCGGCAGGGTACATAATTCACCCCTCCACTTT.

The chain is built from TRBV7-2 and TRBJ2-7; 9 nucleotides match TRBD2. Looked up from germline, CDR1 is SGHTA and CDR2 is FQGNSA. The CDR3 loop spans 15 amino acids. After removal of 2 bases from V and 7 bases from J, the junction contained 9 bases not matched to a gene. The CDR3 coding sequence is TGTGCCAGCAGCTTACAGGGAGCGGGAGGAGGGGAGCAGTACTTC. It specifies CASSLQGAGGGEQYF.

The sample holds one count of this clone. The chain has TRBV4-1 and TRBJ1-5; 7 positions agree with TRBD1. CDR1 is MGHRA and CDR2 is YSYEKL in the germline V gene. The CDR3 is 17 amino acids. The V gene end was trimmed by 4 bases and the J gene end by 2 bases; junction bases not matched to a gene: 11. The CDR3: CASSPRTGLGGNQPQHF. As DNA, the CDR3 is TGCGCCAGCAGCCCAAGGACAGGCCTCGGGGGCAATCAGCCCCAGCATTTT.

V is TRBV3-1 (or the pseudogene TRBV3-2) and J is TRBJ1-4, with D hard to call. The germline CDR1 and CDR2 sequences are LGHDT and YNNKEL (reference sequence). Trimming removed 4 bases at V and 7 bases at J, with 22 bases between. This CDR3 has 17 residues. CDR3 DNA sequence: TGTGCCAGCAGCCCTTACCTGGATCTCCCGGCGGCTGAAAAACTGTTTTTT. As protein: CASSPYLDLPAAEKLFF.